Listed below are T cell receptor beta chains from one sample, sequenced in a study of cytomegalovirus exposure and HLA in healthy donors. Produced via immunoSEQ multiplex PCR; TCRdb's table is partial and in-frame only. There are 100,000 to 150,000 clones in the sample; 80% to 90% occur only once, and about 2.7% lies in the top ten. The specimen sequenced was PBMCs. These receptors originate from a woman under 30 in good health and CMV-seropositive. Both conserved end residues are part of each CDR3. A D gene is named only where the DNA matches it firmly. A row's size may be missing; if present it is once, few, many or a size class.

j_gene: TRBJ1-5
v_gene: TRBV2
abundance: .
d_gene: TRBD1
CDR3aa: CASSDPTGANQPQHF
CDR3nt: TGTGCCAGCAGTGACCCGACAGGGGCAAATCAGCCCCAGCATTTT

j_gene: TRBJ2-7
v_gene: TRBV6-5
abundance: .
d_gene: TRBD1
CDR3aa: CASSGDRDYDEQYF
CDR3nt: TGTGCCAGCAGTGGCGACAGGGATTACGACGAGCAGTACTTC

j_gene: TRBJ2-7
v_gene: TRBV7-3
abundance: .
d_gene: TRBD1
CDR3aa: CASSLGTGGGKQYF
CDR3nt: TGTGCCAGCAGCTTAGGGACAGGGGGCGGCAAGCAGTACTTC

j_gene: TRBJ1-1
v_gene: TRBV25-1
abundance: medium-sized
d_gene: .
CDR3aa: CASSRTEGNTEAFF
CDR3nt: TGTGCCAGCAGTAGGACAGAGGGGAACACTGAAGCTTTCTTT

j_gene: TRBJ1-2
v_gene: TRBV11-2
abundance: .
d_gene: TRBD1
CDR3aa: CASTQGQANYGYTF
CDR3nt: TGTGCCAGCACCCAGGGACAGGCTAACTATGGCTACACCTTC

j_gene: TRBJ2-7
v_gene: TRBV27
abundance: few
d_gene: TRBD1
CDR3aa: CASRGDRDYEQYF
CDR3nt: TGTGCCAGCAGAGGGGACAGGGACTACGAGCAGTACTTC

j_gene: TRBJ2-7
v_gene: TRBV11-2
abundance: .
d_gene: .
CDR3aa: CASSYSGGQTSYEQYF
CDR3nt: TGTGCCAGCAGCTACAGCGGGGGACAGACCTCTTACGAGCAGTACTTC

j_gene: TRBJ2-5
v_gene: TRBV6-5
abundance: .
d_gene: TRBD2
CDR3aa: CASTYLGLALRETQYF
CDR3nt: TGTGCCAGCACTTACTTGGGACTAGCTCTCAGGGAGACCCAGTACTTC

j_gene: TRBJ2-7
v_gene: TRBV2
abundance: .
d_gene: .
CDR3aa: CASSFSSYEQYF
CDR3nt: TGTGCCAGCAGTTTTAGCTCCTACGAGCAGTACTTC

j_gene: TRBJ1-3
v_gene: TRBV28
abundance: .
d_gene: .
CDR3aa: CASSFSPGNTIYF
CDR3nt: TGTGCCAGCAGTTTCTCCCCGGGAAACACCATATATTTT

j_gene: TRBJ1-2
v_gene: TRBV14
abundance: .
d_gene: TRBD1
CDR3aa: CASSQAGKGSGGSGYTF
CDR3nt: TGTGCCAGCAGCCAAGCGGGAAAGGGATCAGGGGGATCGGGCTACACCTTC

j_gene: TRBJ2-7
v_gene: TRBV6-5
abundance: .
d_gene: .
CDR3aa: CASSYGAGQAYEQYF
CDR3nt: TGTGCCAGCAGTTACGGGGCAGGGCAAGCCTACGAGCAGTACTTC

j_gene: TRBJ1-3
v_gene: TRBV10-1
abundance: .
d_gene: TRBD1
CDR3aa: CASSADLGQGRNTIYF
CDR3nt: TGCGCCAGCAGTGCCGACCTGGGACAGGGGAGAAACACCATATATTTT

j_gene: TRBJ2-2
v_gene: TRBV7-8
abundance: .
d_gene: .
CDR3aa: CASSLTGSGELFF
CDR3nt: TGTGCCAGCAGCTTAACGGGTTCCGGGGAGCTGTTTTTT

j_gene: TRBJ1-2
v_gene: TRBV2
abundance: .
d_gene: TRBD1
CDR3aa: CASRPGQGGNYGYTF
CDR3nt: TGTGCCAGCAGGCCTGGACAGGGTGGCAACTATGGCTACACCTTC

j_gene: TRBJ1-1
v_gene: TRBV10-1
abundance: few
d_gene: TRBD1
CDR3aa: CATTDRGRGGMNTEAFF
CDR3nt: TGCGCCACTACGGACAGGGGGCGCGGGGGGATGAACACTGAAGCTTTCTTT

j_gene: TRBJ1-5
v_gene: TRBV4-1
abundance: .
d_gene: TRBD1
CDR3aa: CASSLLQGADQPQHF
CDR3nt: TGCGCCAGCAGCCTGCTACAGGGGGCGGATCAGCCCCAGCATTTT

j_gene: TRBJ2-2
v_gene: TRBV19
abundance: .
d_gene: TRBD2
CDR3aa: CASYPAGTANTGELFF
CDR3nt: TGTGCCAGTTATCCAGCGGGGACCGCGAACACCGGGGAGCTGTTTTTT

j_gene: TRBJ1-2
v_gene: TRBV14
abundance: once
d_gene: TRBD1
CDR3aa: CASSLEDRALGGYTF
CDR3nt: TGTGCCAGCAGCCTAGAAGACAGGGCTTTAGGAGGCTACACCTTC